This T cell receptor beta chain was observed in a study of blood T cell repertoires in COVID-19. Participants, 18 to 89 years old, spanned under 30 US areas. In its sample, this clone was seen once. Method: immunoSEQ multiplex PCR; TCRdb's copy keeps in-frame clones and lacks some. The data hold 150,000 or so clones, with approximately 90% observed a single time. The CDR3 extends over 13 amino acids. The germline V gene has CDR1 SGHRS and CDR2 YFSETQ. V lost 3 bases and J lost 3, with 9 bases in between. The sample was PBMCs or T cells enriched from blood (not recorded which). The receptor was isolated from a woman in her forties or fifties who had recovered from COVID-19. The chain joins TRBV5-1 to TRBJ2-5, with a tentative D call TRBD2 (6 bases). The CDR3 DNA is TGCGCCAGCAGCTGGGGCGGGGAAGAGACCCAGTACTTC. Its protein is CASSWGGEETQYF.